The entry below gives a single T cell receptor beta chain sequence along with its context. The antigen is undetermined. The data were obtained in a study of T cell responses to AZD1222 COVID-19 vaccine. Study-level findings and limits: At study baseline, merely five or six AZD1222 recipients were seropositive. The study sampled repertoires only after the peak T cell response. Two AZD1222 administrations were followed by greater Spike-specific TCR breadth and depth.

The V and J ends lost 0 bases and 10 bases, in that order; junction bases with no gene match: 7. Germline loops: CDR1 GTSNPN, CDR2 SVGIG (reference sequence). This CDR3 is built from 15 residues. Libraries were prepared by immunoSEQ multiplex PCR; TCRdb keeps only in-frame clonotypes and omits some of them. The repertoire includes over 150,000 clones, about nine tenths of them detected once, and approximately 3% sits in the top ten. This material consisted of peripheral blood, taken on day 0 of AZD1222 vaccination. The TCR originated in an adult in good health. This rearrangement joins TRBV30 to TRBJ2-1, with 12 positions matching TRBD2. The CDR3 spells CAWSVSLAGGPEQFF. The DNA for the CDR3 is TGTGCCTGGAGTGTTTCACTAGCGGGGGGCCCCGAGCAGTTCTTC.